One and the same sample provided the 13 T cell receptor beta chains below, sequenced in a study of glioma-infiltrating T cells. TCR alpha and beta CDR3 regions were amplified from RNA using iRepertoire nested multiplex PCR. TCRdb processed the multiplex PCR reads anew with MiXCR; each CDR3 protein has one entry. The repertoire holds approximately 110,000 distinct CDR3 sequences, roughly 25% seen once, with roughly 15% in the top ten. Source material: glioma tissue, nonneoplastic brain tissue, or PBMCs (not recorded which). The receptor set was obtained from a human donor with low-grade glioma or glioblastoma, undergoing nonglioma brain surgery, or in good health (not recorded which).

Concerning this clonotype: Just one base apart from a much larger clone, this may be a read error. The gene calls are TRBV7-9 and TRBJ1-2; D is unresolved. The length of the CDR3 is 14 residues. Germline V gene sequence: CDR1 SEHNR, CDR2 FQNEAQ (reference sequence). In DNA, the CDR3 is TGTGTCAGCAGCTTAGTTACGGCTAACTATGGCTACACCTTC. Translation gives CVSSLVTANYGYTF. The full variable domain, rest sourced from reference TRBV7-9 and TRBJ1-2, is DTGVSQNPRHKITKRGQNVTFRCDPISEHNRLYWYRQTLGQGPEFLTYFQNEAQLEKSRLLSDRFSAERPKGSFSTLEIQRTEQGDSAMYLCVSSLVTANYGYTFGSGTRLTVV.

The J gene is TRBJ2-3, the V gene TRBV7-6; D may be TRBD1 or TRBD2 (5 bases each). Germline values: CDR1 SGHVS, CDR2 FNYEAQ. V gave up 1 base and J gave up 0 bases, with 17 bases separating them. The CDR3 totals 18 residues. The CDR3 here is CASSLGGTSALSTDTQYF. DNA for the CDR3: TGTGCCAGCAGCTTAGGGGGGACCAGCGCGTTAAGCACAGATACGCAGTATTTT.

This clonotype has at least ten counts. The genes are TRBV6-1 and TRBJ2-7, with 10 bases fitting TRBD2. The germline gives CDR1 MNHNS, CDR2 SASEGT. The CDR3 length is 16 residues. The V segment lost 5 bases and the J segment 3 bases; nucleotides outside the gene matches: 10. This CDR3 is CASSSRLAGSGYEQYF. The CDR3 coding sequence is TGTGCCAGCAGTTCCCGACTAGCGGGTTCCGGCTACGAGCAGTACTTC.

This clonotype was seen just once. An end of the junction does not agree with germline; a read error may underlie this. The chain couples TRBV6-1 to TRBJ2-5, with D maybe TRBD1 (5 bases). The germline V gene encodes CDR1 MNHNS and CDR2 SASEGT. The CDR3 loop spans 20 amino acids. The CDR3 DNA reads TGTGCCAGCAGTGAAGCCTCATCGGGCTCTACGGACACGGATGAAGAGACCAAGTACTTC. It yields the protein CASSEASSGSTDTDEETKYF.

This clonotype is a singleton in its sample. Germline and junction disagree at one end, which may indicate a read error. V is TRBV6-6 and J is TRBJ2-7, with D perhaps being TRBD1 or TRBD2 (5 bases each). The CDR3 runs to 17 residues. The V gene's germline CDR1 is MNHNY and CDR2 SVGAGI (reference sequence). In DNA, the CDR3 is TGTGCCAGCAGCCCCCGCTCGGGACCGTTGAAAAATTCACCCATCCACTTC. This translates into CASSPRSGPLKNSPIHF.

Ten or more counts support this clonotype. This chain joins TRBV15 and TRBJ2-1, with D possibly TRBD1 on 5 matching bases. The CDR3 extends over 15 amino acids. CDR1 is LNHNV and CDR2 is YYDKDF in the germline V gene (reference sequence). V was trimmed by 0 bases and J by 9 bases, leaving 15 bases between them. The CDR3 DNA follows: TGTGCCACCAGCAGAGATGTCAGGGATAATACTGAGCAGTTCTTC. It specifies CATSRDVRDNTEQFF.

This clonotype has ten or more counts. This sequence joins TRBV7-2 and TRBJ2-3; TRBD2 matches 10 bases. Losses at the gene ends were 4 bases for V and 8 bases for J; bases not matched to a gene: 3. The CDR3 is 13 residues long. Germline V gives CDR1 SGHTA, CDR2 FQGNSA. The CDR3 reads CASSSSGSSTQYF. As DNA, the CDR3 is TGTGCCAGCAGCTCTAGCGGGAGCAGTACGCAGTATTTT.

About this clonotype itself: Here the CDR3 omits its conserved ending phenylalanine or tryptophan, so a read error is the likely source. The gene calls are TRBV6-9 and TRBJ2-1; D is ambiguous. With 3 bases removed from V and 5 bases from J, the gap between germline ends came to 11 bases. Germline loops: CDR1 MNHGY, CDR2 SVAAGI. CDR3 length: 14 residues. The CDR3 sequence: CASSYSGPDNEQFP. The CDR3 DNA is TGTGCCAGCAGTTACAGTGGTCCCGACAATGAGCAGTTCCCC.

About this clonotype itself: The junction and the germline gene differ at one end; a read error may be behind it. The rearrangement links TRBV3-1 to TRBJ2-7; 9 bases agree with TRBD2. The CDR3 has 15 amino acids. Germline CDR1 LGHDT, CDR2 YNNKEL (reference sequence). The CDR3 coding sequence is TGTGCCAGAAGCCCGGTAGCGGGAGACGGGGGCGAGCAGTACTTC. The encoded protein is CARSPVAGDGGEQYF.

This clonotype was counted ten times or more. The chain joins TRBV3-1 to TRBJ2-5; 12 nucleotides align to TRBD2. V trimming: 4 bases; J trimming: 2 bases; junction bases outside the gene matches: 11. The length of the CDR3 is 18 residues. Germline CDR1 is LGHDT and CDR2 is YNNKEL (reference sequence). The CDR3: CASSPQLRTSGTQETQYF. As DNA, the CDR3 is TGTGCCAGCAGCCCACAACTTAGGACTAGCGGGACTCAAGAGACCCAGTACTTC.

The chain uses TRBV14 and TRBJ2-1, with unresolved D. CDR1 and CDR2 from the germline V gene are SGHDN and FVKESK. V was trimmed by 0 bases and J by 1 base, leaving 13 bases between them. The CDR3 is made up of 17 amino acids. This CDR3 reads CASSQDRGSSSYNEQFF. The CDR3, as DNA: TGTGCCAGCAGCCAAGATCGTGGCAGCTCATCCTACAATGAGCAGTTCTTC.

This clonotype came up a few times. It may be a read error: a sequence one base away is much more abundant. The genes are TRBV7-9 and TRBJ1-1; maybe TRBD1 (5 bases). Trimming cost V 8 bases and J 1 base, with 20 bases left between them. The CDR3 sequence is 16 residues long. Germline lookup yields CDR1 SEHNR and CDR2 FQNEAQ (reference sequence). The CDR3 coding sequence is TGTGCCAGCTGTCGAGGGGCCCCGGGAGGGAACACTGAAGCTTTCTTT. Protein: CASCRGAPGGNTEAFF.

This clonotype was seen at least ten times. V gene TRBV12-3 or TRBV12-4 combines with J gene TRBJ1-5, with 9 bases identical to TRBD1. The CDR3 is 16 residues long. The V and J ends lost 4 bases and 3 bases, in that order; junction bases with no gene match: 7. The CDR3: CASSSSGQGHNQPQHF. CDR3 in DNA: TGTGCCAGCAGTTCTTCTGGACAGGGGCACAATCAGCCCCAGCATTTT.